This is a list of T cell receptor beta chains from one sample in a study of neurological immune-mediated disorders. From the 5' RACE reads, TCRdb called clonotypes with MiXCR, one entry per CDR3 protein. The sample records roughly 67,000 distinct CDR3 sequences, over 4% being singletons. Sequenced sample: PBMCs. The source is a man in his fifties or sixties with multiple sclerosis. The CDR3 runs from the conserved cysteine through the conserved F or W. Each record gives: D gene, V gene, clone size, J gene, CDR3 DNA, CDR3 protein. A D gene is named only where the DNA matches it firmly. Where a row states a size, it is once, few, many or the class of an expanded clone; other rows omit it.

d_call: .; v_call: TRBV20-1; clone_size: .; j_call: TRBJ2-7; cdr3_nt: TGCAGTGCTAGAGATCAGGAGCGGGCCTACGAGCAGTACTTC; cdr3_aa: CSARDQERAYEQYF
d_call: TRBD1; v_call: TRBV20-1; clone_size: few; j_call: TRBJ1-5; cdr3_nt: TGCAGTGCTACAGGGACAGTCAATAGCAATCAGCCCCAGAATTTT; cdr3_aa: CSATGTVNSNQPQNF
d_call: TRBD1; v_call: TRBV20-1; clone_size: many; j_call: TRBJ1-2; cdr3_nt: TGCAGTGCTAGCCAACCGGGACAGGGGGTGAGGGGCTACACCTTC; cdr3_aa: CSASQPGQGVRGYTF
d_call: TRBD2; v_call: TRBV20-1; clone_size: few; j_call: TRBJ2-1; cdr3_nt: TGCAGTGCTACTCCGGGGGGCTCCTACAATGAGCAGTTCTTC; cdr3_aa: CSATPGGSYNEQFF
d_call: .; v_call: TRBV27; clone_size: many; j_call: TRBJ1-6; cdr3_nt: TGTGCCTTTAAAGGGGCCCTCCACTTT; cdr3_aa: CAFKGALHF
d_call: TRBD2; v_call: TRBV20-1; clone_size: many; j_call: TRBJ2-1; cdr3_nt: TGCAGTGCTACAAAACTAGCGGGGGGAAACAATGAGCAGTTCTTC; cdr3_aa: CSATKLAGGNNEQFF
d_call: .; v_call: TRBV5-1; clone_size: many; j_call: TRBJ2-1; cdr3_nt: TGCGCCAGCAGCTTCCAGGATCGCTCCTACAATGAGCAGTTCTTC; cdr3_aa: CASSFQDRSYNEQFF
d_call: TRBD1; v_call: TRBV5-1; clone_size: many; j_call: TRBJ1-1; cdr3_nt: TGCGCCAGCAGCCCGACAGGGGGCTGGACTGAAGCTTTCTTT; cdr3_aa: CASSPTGGWTEAFF
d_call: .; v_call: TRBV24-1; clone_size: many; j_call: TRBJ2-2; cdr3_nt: TGTGCCACCAGTGATTTTGGTCGGGTAAACACCGGGGAGCTGTTTTTT; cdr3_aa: CATSDFGRVNTGELFF
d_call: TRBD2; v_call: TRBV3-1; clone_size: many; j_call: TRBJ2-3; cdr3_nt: TGTGCCAGCAGCCTAAGCGGGGCCACAGATACGCAGTATTTT; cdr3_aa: CASSLSGATDTQYF
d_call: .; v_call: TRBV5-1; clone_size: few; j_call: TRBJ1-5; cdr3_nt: TGCGCCAACCTTGGGAGGGTAAGAGATCAGCCCCAGAATTTT; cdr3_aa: CANLGRVRDQPQNF
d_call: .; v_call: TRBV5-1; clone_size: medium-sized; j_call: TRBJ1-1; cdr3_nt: TGCGCCAGCAGTACCAACGGGGCAGCTGAAGCTTTCTTT; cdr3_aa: CASSTNGAAEAFF
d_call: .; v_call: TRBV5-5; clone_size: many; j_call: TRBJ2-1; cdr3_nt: TGTGCCAGCAGCTTGGATCGGCAGGGCTCCTACAATGAGCAGTTCTTC; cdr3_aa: CASSLDRQGSYNEQFF
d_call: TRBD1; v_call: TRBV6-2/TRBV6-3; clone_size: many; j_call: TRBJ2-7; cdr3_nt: TGTGCCAGCACCACACAACAGGGGGCCTACGAGCAGTACTTC; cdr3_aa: CASTTQQGAYEQYF
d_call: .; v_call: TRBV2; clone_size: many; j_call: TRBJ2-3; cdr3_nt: TGTGCCAGCAGTGAAGGACTTATCGGAGATACGCAGTATTTT; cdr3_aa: CASSEGLIGDTQYF
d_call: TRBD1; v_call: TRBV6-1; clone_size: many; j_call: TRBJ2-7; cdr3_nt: TGTGCCAGCGAGTCAGGGGGTTCATTCTACGAGCAGTACTTC; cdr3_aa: CASESGGSFYEQYF
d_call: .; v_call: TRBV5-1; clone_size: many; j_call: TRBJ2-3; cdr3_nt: TGCGCCAGCAGCTCGGTAGGCACAGATACGCAGTATTTT; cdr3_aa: CASSSVGTDTQYF
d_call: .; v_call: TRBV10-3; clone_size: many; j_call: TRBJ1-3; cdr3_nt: TGTGCCATCCGGACCGACAACTCTGGAAACACCATATATTTT; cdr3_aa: CAIRTDNSGNTIYF
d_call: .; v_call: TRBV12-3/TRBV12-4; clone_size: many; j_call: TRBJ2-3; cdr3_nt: TGTGCCAGTAGGGAATCAGATACGCAGTATTTT; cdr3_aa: CASRESDTQYF
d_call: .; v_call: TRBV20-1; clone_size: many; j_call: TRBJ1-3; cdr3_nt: TGCAGTGCTAGGGACTCTGGAAACACCATATATTTT; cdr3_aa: CSARDSGNTIYF
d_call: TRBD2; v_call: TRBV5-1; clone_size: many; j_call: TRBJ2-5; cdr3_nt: TGCGCCAGCAGCTACAGCGGGGGGTCGAGTTGGGAGACCCAGTACTTC; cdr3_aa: CASSYSGGSSWETQYF
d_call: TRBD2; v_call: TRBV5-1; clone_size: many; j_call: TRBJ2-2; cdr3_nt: TGCGCCAGCAGCGGACTACTAGCGACACCGAACACCGGGGAGCTGTTTTTT; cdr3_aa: CASSGLLATPNTGELFF
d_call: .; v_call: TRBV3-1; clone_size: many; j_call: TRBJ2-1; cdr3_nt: TGTGCCAGCAGCCACCACAATGAGCAGTTCTTC; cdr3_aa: CASSHHNEQFF
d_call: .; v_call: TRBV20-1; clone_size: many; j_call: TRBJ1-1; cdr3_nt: TGCAGTGCTAGACAGGGAAAGATCACTGAAGCTTTCTTT; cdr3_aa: CSARQGKITEAFF
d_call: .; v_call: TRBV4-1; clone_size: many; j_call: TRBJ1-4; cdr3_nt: TGCGCCAGCAGCCAAGATCCCTCAGGCAGTAATGAAAAACTGTTTTTT; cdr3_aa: CASSQDPSGSNEKLFF
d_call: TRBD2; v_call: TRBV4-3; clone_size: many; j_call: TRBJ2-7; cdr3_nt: TGCGCCAGCAGCCGTAGCGGGGGGCTTGCCGAGCAGTACTTC; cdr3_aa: CASSRSGGLAEQYF
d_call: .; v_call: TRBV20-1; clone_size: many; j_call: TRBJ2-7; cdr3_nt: TGCAGTGCTAGAGATCAACAGGTCTACGAGCAGTACTTC; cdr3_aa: CSARDQQVYEQYF
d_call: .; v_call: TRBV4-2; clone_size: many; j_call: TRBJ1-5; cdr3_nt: TGTGCCAGCAGCCAAGTAACAAGAAATCAGCCCCAGCATTTT; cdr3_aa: CASSQVTRNQPQHF
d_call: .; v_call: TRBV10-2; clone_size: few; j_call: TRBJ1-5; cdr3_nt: TGCGCCAGCAGACCCAGGGGAGAGGGCAATCAGCCCCAGCATTTT; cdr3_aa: CASRPRGEGNQPQHF
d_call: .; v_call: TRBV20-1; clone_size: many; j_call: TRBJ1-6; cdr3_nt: TGCAGTGCTAGAGATCTACTAAGTGGAGCAGGCAGTAATTCACCCCTCCACTTT; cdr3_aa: CSARDLLSGAGSNSPLHF
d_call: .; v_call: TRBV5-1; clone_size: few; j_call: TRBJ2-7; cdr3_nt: TGCGCCAGCAGCTTGACAGGGCGGGATGGAGAGCAGTACTTC; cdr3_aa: CASSLTGRDGEQYF
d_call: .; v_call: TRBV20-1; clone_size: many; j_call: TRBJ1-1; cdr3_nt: TGCAGTGCTAGAGGTCGCGCTGAAGCTTTCTTT; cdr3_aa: CSARGRAEAFF
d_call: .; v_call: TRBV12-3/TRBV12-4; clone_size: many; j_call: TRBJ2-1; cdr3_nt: TGTGCCAGCAGTTCGCGACTAACTTCGAGCTCCTACAATGAGCAGTTCTTC; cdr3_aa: CASSSRLTSSSYNEQFF
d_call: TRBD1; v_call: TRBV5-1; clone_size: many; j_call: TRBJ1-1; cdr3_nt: TGCGCCAGCAGCCAAGGGACAGAGGGGGTGAACACTGAAGCTTTCTTT; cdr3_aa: CASSQGTEGVNTEAFF
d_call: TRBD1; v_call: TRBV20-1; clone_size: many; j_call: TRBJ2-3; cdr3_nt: TGCAGTGCCACCGGACAGGGACCGGCAGATACGCAGTATTTT; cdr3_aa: CSATGQGPADTQYF
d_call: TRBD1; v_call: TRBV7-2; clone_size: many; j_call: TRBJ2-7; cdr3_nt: TGTGCCAGCAGCTTATCCGGGACAGGGAACGAGCAGTACTTC; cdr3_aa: CASSLSGTGNEQYF
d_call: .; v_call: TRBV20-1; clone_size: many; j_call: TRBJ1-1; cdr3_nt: TGCAGTGCTACGCCGGGACAAGTCACTGAAGCTTTCTTT; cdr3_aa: CSATPGQVTEAFF
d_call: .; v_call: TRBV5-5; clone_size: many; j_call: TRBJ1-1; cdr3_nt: TGTGCCAGCAGCCATCATACAGGGAACCGGAACACTGAAGCTTTCTTT; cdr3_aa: CASSHHTGNRNTEAFF
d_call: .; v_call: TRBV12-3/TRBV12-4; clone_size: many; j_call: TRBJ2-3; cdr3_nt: TGTGCCAGCAGTTTAGTACCGGGCACAGATACGCAGTATTTT; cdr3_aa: CASSLVPGTDTQYF
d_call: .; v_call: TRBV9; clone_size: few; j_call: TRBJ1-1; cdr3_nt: TGTGCCAGCAGCGTGGAACCCGCAGCGAACACTGAAGCTTTCTTT; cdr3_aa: CASSVEPAANTEAFF
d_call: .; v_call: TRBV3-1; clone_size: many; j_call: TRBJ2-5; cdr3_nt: TGTGCCAGCAGCCAGCAAGAGACCCAGTACTTC; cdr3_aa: CASSQQETQYF
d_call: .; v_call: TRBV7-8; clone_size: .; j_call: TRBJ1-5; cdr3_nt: TGTGCCAGCAACTTACTTTTCGATCAGCCCCAGCATTTT; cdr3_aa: CASNLLFDQPQHF
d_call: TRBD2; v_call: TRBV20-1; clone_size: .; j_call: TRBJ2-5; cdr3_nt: TGCAGTGCTAGCCGGGACTACGAAGAGACCCAGTACTTC; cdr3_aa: CSASRDYEETQYF
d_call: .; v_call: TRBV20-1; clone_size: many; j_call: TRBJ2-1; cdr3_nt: TGCAGTGCTAGAGATAAGGCCAGGGGCTGGCAGGACAATGAGCAGTTCTTC; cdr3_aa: CSARDKARGWQDNEQFF
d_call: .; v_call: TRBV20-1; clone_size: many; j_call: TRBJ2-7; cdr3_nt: TGCAGTGCTAGAGCTTCAGTCGAGGACGAGCAGTACTTC; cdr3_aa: CSARASVEDEQYF
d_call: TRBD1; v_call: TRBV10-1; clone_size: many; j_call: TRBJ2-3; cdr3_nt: TGCGCCAGCAGTGAGTCGGGGACAGGAACAGATACGCAGTATTTT; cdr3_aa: CASSESGTGTDTQYF
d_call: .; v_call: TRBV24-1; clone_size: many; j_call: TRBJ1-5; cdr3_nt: TGTGCCACCAGTGAGAGCTGGGGGAGCAATCAGCCCCAGAATTTT; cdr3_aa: CATSESWGSNQPQNF
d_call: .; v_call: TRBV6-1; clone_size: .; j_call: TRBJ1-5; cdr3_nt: TGTGCCAGCAGTGATGGTACGGGGGTAAAAACTTTACTTCGCAATCAGCCCCAGCATTTT; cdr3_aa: CASSDGTGVKTLLRNQPQHF
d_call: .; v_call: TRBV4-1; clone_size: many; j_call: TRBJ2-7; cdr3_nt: TGCGCCAGCAGCCAAGATTTGAGGGCGGGATACGAGCAGTACTTC; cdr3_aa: CASSQDLRAGYEQYF
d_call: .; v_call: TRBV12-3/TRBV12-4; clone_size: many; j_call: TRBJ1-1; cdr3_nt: TGTGCCAGCAGTTTCACGGCGATGAACACTGAAGCTTTCTTT; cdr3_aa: CASSFTAMNTEAFF
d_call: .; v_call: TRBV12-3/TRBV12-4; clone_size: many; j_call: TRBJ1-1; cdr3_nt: TGTGCCAGCAGATCTGGGGTAAGCACTGAAGCTTTCTTT; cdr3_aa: CASRSGVSTEAFF
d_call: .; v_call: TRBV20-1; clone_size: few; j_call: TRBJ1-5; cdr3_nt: TGCAGTGCTAGAGATTACGTGACAGACAATCAGCCCCAGCATTTT; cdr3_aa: CSARDYVTDNQPQHF
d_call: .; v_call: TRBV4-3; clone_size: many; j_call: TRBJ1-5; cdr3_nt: TGCGCCAGCAGCCAAAACGAAGGTCAGCCCCAGCATTTT; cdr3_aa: CASSQNEGQPQHF
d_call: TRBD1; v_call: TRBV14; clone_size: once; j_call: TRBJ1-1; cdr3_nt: TGTGCCAACAGCCTTTTGGACAGGCCGAACACTGAAGCTTTCTTT; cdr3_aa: CANSLLDRPNTEAFF
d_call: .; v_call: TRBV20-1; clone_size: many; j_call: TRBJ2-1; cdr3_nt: TGCAGTGCTAGTCGTAGAGATGAGCAGTTCTTC; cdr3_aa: CSASRRDEQFF
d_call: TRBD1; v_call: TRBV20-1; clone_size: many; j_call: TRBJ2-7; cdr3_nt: TGCAGTGGTGGACAGGGGACCTACGAGCAGTACTTC; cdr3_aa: CSGGQGTYEQYF
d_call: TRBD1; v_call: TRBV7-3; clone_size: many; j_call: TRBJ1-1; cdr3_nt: TGTGCCAGCAGTTGGGACAGGGATAGCGCTGAAGCTTTCTTT; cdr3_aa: CASSWDRDSAEAFF